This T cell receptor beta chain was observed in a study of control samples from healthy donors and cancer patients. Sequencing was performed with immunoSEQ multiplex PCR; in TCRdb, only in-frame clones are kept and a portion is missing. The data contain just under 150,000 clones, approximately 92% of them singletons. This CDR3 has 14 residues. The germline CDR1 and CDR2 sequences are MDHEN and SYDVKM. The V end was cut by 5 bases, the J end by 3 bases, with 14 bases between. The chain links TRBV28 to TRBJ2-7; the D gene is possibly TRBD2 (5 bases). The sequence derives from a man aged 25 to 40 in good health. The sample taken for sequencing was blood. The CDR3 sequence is CASSTGRGVYEQYF. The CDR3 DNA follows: TGTGCCAGCAGTACTGGACGGGGTGTCTACGAGCAGTACTTC.